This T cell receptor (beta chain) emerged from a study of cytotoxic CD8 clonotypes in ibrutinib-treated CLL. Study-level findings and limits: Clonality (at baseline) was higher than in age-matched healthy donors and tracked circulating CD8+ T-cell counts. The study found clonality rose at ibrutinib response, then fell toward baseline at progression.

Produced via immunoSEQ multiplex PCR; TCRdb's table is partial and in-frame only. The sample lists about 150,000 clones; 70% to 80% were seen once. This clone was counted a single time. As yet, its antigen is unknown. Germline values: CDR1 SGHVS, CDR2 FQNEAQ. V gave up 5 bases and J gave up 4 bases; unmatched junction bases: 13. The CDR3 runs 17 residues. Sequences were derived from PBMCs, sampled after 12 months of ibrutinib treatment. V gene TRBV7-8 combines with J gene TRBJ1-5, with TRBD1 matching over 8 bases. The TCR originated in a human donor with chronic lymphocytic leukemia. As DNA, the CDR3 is TGTGCCAGCAGCCGGGACAGGACAGGGCGCCGGAATCAGCCCCAGCATTTT. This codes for CASSRDRTGRRNQPQHF.